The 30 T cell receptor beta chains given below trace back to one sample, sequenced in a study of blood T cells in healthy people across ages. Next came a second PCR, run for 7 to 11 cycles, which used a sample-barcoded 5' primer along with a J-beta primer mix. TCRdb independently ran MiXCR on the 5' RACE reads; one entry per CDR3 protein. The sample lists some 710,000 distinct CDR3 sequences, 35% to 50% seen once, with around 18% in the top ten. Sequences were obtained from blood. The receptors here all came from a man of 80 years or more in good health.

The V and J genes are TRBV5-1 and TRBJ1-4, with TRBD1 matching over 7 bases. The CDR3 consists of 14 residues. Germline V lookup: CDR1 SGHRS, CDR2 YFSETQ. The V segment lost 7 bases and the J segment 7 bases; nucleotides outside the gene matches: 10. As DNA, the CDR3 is TGCGCCAGCGGAGCCGGGACAGCCAGTGAAAAACTGTTTTTT. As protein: CASGAGTASEKLFF.

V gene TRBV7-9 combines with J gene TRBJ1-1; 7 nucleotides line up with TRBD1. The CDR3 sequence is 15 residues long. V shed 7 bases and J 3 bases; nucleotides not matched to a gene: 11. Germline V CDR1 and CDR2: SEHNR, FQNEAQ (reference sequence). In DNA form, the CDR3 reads TGTGCCAGCAACCGAGCTACAGGGGTGGACACTGAAGCTTTCTTT. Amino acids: CASNRATGVDTEAFF.

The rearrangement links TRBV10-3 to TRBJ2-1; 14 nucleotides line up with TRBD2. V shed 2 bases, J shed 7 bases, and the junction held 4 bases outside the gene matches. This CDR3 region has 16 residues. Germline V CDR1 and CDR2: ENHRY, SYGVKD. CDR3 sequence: CAISEGTSGSLNEQFF. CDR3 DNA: TGTGCCATCAGTGAGGGGACTAGCGGGAGTCTGAATGAGCAGTTCTTC.

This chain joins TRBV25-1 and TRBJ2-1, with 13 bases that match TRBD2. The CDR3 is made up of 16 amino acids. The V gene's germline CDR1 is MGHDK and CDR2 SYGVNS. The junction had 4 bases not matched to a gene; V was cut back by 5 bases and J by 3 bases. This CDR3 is CASSPRTSGSYNEQFF. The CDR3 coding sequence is TGTGCCAGCAGTCCACGGACTAGCGGGAGCTACAATGAGCAGTTCTTC.

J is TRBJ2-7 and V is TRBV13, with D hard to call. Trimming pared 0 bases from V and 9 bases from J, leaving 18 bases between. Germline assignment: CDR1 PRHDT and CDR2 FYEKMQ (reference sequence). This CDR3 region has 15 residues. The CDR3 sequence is CASSLGLSTRIGQYF. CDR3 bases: TGTGCCAGCAGCTTAGGCCTCAGCACCCGGATCGGGCAGTACTTC.

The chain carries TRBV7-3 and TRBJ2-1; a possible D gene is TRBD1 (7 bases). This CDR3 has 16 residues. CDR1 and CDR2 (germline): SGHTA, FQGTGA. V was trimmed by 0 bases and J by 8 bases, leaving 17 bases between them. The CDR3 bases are TGTGCCAGCAGCTTAACGCGGGCAGGGGGGCCTGATGAGCAGTTCTTC. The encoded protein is CASSLTRAGGPDEQFF.

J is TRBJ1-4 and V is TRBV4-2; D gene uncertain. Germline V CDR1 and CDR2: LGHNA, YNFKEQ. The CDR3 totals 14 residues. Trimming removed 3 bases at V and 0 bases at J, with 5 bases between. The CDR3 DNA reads TGTGCCAGCAGCCAGGAGGCAACTAATGAAAAACTGTTTTTT. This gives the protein CASSQEATNEKLFF.

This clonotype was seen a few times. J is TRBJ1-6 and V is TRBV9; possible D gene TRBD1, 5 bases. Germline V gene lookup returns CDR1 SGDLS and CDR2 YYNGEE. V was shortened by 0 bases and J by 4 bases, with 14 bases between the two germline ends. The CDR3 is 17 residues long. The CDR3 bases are TGTGCCAGCAGCGTAGCTCCGGACATAGGGTATAATTCACCCCTCCACTTT. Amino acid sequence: CASSVAPDIGYNSPLHF.

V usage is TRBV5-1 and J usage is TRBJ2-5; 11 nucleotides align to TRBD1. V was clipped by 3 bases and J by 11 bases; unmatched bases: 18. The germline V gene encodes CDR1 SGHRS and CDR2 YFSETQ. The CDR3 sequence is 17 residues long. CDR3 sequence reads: CASSWSPGQGVFNEQYF. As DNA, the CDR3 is TGCGCCAGCAGCTGGTCACCGGGACAGGGGGTTTTTAATGAGCAGTACTTC.

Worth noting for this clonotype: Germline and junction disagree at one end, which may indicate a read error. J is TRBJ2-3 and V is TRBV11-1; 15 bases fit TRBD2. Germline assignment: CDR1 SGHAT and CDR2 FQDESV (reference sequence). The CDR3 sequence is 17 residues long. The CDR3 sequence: CASSRQGLAGGTGTQYF. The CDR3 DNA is TGTGCCAGCAGCCGACAAGGACTAGCGGGAGGGACAGGTACGCAGTATTTT.

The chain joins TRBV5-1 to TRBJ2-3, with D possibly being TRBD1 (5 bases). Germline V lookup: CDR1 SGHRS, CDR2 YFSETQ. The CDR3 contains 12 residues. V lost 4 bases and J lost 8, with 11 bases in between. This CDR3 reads CASSKQELTQYF. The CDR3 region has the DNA TGCGCCAGCAGCAAACAGGAGCTTACGCAGTATTTT.

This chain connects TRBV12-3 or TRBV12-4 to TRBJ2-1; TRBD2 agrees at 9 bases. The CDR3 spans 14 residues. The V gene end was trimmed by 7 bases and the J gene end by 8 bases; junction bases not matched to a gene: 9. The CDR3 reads CASTASGISHEQFF. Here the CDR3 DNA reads TGTGCCAGCACGGCTAGCGGGATTAGCCATGAGCAGTTCTTC.

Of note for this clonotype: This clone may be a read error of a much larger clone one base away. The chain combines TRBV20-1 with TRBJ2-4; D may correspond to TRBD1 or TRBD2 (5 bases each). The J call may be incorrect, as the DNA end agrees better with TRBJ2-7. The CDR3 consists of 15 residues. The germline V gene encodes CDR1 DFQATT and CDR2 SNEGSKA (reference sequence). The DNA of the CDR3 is TGCAGTGCTCCTCGGGACGGAGGCTCCCCCTACGAGCAGTACTTC. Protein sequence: CSAPRDGGSPYEQYF.

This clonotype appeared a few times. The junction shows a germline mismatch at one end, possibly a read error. CDR3 amino acids: CASSLVSGSYEQYF. As DNA, the CDR3 is TGTGCCAGCAGTTTAGTCAGCGGGAGTTACGAGCAGTACTTC. The chain combines TRBV5-1 with TRBJ2-7; TRBD2 matches at 8 bases. This CDR3 has 14 residues. Germline V lookup: CDR1 SGHRS, CDR2 YFSETQ.

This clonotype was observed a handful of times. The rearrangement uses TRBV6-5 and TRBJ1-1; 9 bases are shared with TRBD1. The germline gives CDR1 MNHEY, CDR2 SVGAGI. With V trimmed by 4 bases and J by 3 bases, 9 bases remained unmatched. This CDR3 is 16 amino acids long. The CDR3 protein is CASSSGTGTFDTEAFF. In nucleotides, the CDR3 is TGTGCCAGCAGTTCCGGGACAGGGACTTTTGACACTGAAGCTTTCTTT.

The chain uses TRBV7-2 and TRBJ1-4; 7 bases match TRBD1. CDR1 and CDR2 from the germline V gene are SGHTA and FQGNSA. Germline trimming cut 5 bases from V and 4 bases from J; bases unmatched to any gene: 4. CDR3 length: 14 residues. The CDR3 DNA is TGTGCCAGCAGCCCGGACAGGAATAATGAAAAACTGTTTTTT. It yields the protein CASSPDRNNEKLFF. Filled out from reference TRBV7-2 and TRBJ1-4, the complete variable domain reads GAGVSQSPSNKVTEKGKDVELRCDPISGHTALYWYRQSLGQGLEFLIYFQGNSAPDKSGLPSDRFSAERTGGSVSTLTIQRTQQEDSAVYLCASSPDRNNEKLFFGSGTQLSVL.

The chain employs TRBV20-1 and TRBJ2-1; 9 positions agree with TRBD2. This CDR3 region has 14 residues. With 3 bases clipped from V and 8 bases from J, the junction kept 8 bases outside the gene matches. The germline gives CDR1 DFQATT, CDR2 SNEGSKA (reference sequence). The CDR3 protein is CSARGVAGEDEQFF. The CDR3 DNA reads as TGCAGTGCTAGGGGGGTAGCGGGAGAAGATGAGCAGTTCTTC.

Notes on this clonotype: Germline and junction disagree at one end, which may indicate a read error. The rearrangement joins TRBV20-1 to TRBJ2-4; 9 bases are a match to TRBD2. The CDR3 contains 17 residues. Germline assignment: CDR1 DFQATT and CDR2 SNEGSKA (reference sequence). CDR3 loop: CSASPAGGLSAKHIQYF. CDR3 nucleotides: TGCAGTGCTAGCCCAGCGGGAGGACTCTCGGCCAAACACATTCAGTACTTC.

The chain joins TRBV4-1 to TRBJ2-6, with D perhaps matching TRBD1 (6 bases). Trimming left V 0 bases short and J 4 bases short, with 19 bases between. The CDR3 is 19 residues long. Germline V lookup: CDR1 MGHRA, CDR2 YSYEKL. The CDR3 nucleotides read TGCGCCAGCAGCCAAGATCTCGGACAGATCCCTTTGGGGGCCAACGTCCTGACTTTC. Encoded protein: CASSQDLGQIPLGANVLTF.

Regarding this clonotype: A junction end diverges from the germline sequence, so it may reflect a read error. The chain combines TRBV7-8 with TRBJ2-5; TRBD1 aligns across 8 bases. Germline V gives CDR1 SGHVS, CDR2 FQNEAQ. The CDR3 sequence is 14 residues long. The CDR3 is CVSSLRTGRETQYF. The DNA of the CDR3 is TGTGTCAGCAGCTTAAGGACAGGGAGAGAGACCCAGTACTTC. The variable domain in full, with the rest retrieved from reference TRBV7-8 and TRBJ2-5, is GAGVSQSPRYKVAKRGQDVALRCDPISGHVSLFWYQQALGQGPEFLTYFQNEAQLDKSGLPSDRFFAERPEGSVSTLKIQRTQQEDSAVYLCVSSLRTGRETQYFGPGTRLLVL.

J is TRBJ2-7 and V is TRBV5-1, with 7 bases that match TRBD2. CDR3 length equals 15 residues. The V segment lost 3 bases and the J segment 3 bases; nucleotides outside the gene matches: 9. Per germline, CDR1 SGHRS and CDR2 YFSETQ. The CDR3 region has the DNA TGCGCCAGCAGCTCCCCCAGCGGGACTATCTACGAGCAGTACTTC. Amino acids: CASSSPSGTIYEQYF.

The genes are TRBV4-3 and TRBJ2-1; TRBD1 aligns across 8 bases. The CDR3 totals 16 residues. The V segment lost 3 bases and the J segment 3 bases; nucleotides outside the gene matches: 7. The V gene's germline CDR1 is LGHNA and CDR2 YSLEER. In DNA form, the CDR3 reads TGCGCCAGCAGCCATTTTTTGGGACAGGACTACAATGAGCAGTTCTTC. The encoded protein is CASSHFLGQDYNEQFF.

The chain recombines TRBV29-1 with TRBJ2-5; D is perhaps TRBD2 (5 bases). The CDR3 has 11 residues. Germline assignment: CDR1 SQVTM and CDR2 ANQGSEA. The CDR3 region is CAGVGQETQYF. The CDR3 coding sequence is TGCGCCGGGGTAGGACAAGAGACCCAGTACTTC.

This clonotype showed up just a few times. CDR3 in amino acids: CASRGVAGQYNEQFF. In nucleotides, the CDR3 is TGCGCCAGCAGAGGGGTAGCGGGACAATACAATGAGCAGTTCTTC. The chain joins TRBV5-1 to TRBJ2-1, with 8 bases identical to TRBD2. From germline, CDR1 is SGHRS and CDR2 YFSETQ. V shed 5 bases and J 4 bases; nucleotides not matched to a gene: 8. The CDR3 has 15 amino acids.

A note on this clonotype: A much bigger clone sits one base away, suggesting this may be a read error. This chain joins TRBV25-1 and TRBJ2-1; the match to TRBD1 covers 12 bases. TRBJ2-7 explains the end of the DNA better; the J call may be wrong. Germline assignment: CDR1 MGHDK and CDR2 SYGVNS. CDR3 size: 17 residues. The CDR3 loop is CASSESRGTGGRHEQYF. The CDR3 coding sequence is TGTGCCAGCAGTGAATCTCGAGGGACAGGGGGCAGGCATGAGCAGTACTTC.

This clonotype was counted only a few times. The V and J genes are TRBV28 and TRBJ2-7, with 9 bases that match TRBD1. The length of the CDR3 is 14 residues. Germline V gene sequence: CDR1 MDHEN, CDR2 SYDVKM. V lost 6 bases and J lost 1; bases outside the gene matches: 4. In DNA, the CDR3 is TGTGCCAGCAGATTACAGGGGGCGTCCTACGAGCAGTACTTC. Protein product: CASRLQGASYEQYF.

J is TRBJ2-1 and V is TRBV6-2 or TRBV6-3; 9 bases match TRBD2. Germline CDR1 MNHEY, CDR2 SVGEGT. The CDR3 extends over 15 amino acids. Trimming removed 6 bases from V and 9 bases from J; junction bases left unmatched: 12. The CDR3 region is CASSQGVAGAGEQFF. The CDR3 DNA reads TGTGCCAGCAGCCAAGGGGTAGCGGGAGCCGGTGAGCAGTTCTTC.

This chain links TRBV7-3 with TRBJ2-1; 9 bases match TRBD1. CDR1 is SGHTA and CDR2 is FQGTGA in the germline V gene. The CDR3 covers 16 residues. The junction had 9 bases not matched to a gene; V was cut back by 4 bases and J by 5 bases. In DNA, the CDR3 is TGTGCCAGCAGCTCAAGGGGGACAGGGTCCCACAATGAGCAGTTCTTC. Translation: CASSSRGTGSHNEQFF.

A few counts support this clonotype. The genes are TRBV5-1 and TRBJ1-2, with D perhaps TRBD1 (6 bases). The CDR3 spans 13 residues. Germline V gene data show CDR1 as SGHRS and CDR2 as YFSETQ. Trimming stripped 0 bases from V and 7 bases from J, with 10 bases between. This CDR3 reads CASSLAGQFGYTF. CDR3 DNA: TGCGCCAGCAGCTTGGCCGGACAGTTTGGCTACACCTTC.

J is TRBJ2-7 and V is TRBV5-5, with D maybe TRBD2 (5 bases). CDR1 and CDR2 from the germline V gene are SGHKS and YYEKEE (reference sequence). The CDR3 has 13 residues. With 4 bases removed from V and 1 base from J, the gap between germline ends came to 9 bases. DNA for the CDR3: TGTGCCAGCAGCGTGTTAGCGTCCTACGAGCAGTACTTC. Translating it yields CASSVLASYEQYF.